This T cell receptor beta chain was captured by sequencing in a study of control samples from healthy donors and cancer patients. TCRdb's table, derived via immunoSEQ multiplex PCR, lists solely in-frame clones and lacks some. The sample includes tens of thousands of clones, 93% of them seen just once. Sequenced input: PBMCs. The TCR comes from a woman in her 40s with lung cancer.

CDR3 in amino acids: CASSSYSGGPGTDTQYF. CDR3 sequence (DNA): TGTGCCAGCAGCTCCTATAGCGGGGGGCCGGGCACAGATACGCAGTATTTT. The chain carries TRBV11-3 and TRBJ2-3; 10 bases map to TRBD2. Germline V gene sequence: CDR1 SGHNT, CDR2 YENEEA. Trimming at V came to 4 bases and at J to 1 base, leaving 8 bases not matched to a gene. The CDR3 has 17 amino acids.